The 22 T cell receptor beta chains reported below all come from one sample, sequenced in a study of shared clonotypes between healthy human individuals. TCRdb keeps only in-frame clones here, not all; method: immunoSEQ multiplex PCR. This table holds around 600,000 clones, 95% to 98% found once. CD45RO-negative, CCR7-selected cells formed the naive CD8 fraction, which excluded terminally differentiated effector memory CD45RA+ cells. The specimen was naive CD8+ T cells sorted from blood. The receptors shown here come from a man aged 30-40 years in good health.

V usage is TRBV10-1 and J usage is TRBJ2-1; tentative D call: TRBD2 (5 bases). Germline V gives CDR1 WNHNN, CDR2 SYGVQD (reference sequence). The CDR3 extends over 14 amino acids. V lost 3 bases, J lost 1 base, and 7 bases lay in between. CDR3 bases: TGCGCCAGCAGTGATAGGACTTCCTACAATGAGCAGTTCTTC. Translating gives CASSDRTSYNEQFF.

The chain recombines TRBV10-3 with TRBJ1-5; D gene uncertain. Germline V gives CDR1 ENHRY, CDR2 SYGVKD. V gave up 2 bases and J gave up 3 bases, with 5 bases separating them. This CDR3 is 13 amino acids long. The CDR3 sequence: CAISEEINQPQHF. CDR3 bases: TGTGCCATCAGTGAGGAGATCAATCAGCCCCAGCATTTT.

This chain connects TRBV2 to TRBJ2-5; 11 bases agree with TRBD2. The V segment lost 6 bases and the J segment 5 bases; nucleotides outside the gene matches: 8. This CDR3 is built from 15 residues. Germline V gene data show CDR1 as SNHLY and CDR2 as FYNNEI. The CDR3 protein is CASRGSGRAGETQYF. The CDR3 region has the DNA TGTGCCAGCAGAGGTAGCGGGAGGGCCGGGGAGACCCAGTACTTC.

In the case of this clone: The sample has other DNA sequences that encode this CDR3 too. The CDR3 bases are TGTGCCAGCAGCTTATACACAGATACGCAGTATTTT. Translating it yields CASSLYTDTQYF. The gene calls are TRBV7-9 and TRBJ2-3; D is ambiguous. Germline V CDR1 and CDR2: SEHNR, FQNEAQ (reference sequence). The CDR3 has 12 residues. V lost 2 bases to trimming and J lost 2 bases, with 2 bases between them.

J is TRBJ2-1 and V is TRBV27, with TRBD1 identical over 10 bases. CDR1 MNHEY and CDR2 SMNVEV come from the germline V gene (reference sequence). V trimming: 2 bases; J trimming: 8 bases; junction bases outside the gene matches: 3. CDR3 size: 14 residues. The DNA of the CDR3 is TGTGCCAGCAGTTTAGGGACAGGGGTCTATGAGCAGTTCTTC. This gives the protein CASSLGTGVYEQFF.

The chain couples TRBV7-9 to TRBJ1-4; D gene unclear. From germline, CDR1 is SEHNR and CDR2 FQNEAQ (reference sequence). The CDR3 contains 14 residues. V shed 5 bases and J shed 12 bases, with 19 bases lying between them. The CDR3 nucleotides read TGTGCCAGCAGCCGCCAGGACCGCCCCACTGAACTGTTTTTT. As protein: CASSRQDRPTELFF.

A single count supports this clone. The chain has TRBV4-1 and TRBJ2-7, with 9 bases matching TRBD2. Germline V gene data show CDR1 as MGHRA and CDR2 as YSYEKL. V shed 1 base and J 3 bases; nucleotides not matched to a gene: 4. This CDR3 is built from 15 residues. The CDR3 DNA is TGCGCCAGCAGCCAAGGGGCTAGCGGGATCTACGAGCAGTACTTC. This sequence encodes CASSQGASGIYEQYF.

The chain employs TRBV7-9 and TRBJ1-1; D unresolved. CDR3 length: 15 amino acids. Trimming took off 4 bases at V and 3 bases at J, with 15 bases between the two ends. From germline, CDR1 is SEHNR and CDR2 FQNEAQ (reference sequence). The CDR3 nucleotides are TGTGCCAGCAGCTCACTCCCCCGAACGGACACTGAAGCTTTCTTT. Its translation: CASSSLPRTDTEAFF.

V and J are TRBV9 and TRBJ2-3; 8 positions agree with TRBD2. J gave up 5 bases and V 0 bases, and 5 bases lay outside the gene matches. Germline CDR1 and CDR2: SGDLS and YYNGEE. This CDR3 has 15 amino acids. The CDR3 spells CASSVVAAGGDTQYF. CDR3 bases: TGTGCCAGCAGCGTAGTTGCGGCGGGAGGAGATACGCAGTATTTT.

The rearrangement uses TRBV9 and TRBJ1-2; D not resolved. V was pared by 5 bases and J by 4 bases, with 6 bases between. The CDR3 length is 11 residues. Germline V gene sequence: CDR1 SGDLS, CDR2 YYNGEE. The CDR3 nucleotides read TGTGCCAGCAGGGAGGGCTATGGCTACACCTTC. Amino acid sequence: CASREGYGYTF.

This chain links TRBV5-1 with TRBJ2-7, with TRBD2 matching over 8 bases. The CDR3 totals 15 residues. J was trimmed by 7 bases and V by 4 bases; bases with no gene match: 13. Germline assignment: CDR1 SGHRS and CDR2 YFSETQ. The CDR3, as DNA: TGCGCCAGCAGCCCCCGATCCGGGACTAGGTGGGAGCAGTACTTC. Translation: CASSPRSGTRWEQYF.

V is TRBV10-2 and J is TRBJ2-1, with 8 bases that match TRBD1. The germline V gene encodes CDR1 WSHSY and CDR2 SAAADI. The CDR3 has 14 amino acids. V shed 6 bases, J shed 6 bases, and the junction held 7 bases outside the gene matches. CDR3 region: CASRQGVEPNEQFF. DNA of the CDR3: TGCGCCAGCAGACAGGGGGTTGAACCCAATGAGCAGTTCTTC.

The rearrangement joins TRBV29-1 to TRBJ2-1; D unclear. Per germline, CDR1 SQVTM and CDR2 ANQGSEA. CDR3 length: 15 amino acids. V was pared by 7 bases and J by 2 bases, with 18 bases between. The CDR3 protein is CSALPIGGAYNEQFF. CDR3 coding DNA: TGCAGCGCCCTGCCCATTGGCGGCGCCTACAATGAGCAGTTCTTC.

CDR3 sequence: CASSRTSVHNEQFF. Written as DNA, the CDR3 is TGTGCCAGCAGTCGGACTAGCGTTCACAATGAGCAGTTCTTC. The chain recombines TRBV7-9 with TRBJ2-1; TRBD2 aligns across 9 bases. The V and J ends lost 6 bases and 5 bases, in that order; junction bases with no gene match: 5. This CDR3 comprises 14 residues. CDR1 is SEHNR, CDR2 FQNEAQ, per germline (reference sequence).

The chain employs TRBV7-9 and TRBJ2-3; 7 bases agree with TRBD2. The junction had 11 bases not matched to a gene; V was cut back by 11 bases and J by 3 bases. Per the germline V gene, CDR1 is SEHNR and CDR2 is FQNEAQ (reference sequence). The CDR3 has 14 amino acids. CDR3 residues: CARSGEGRTDTQYF. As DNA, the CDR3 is TGTGCCCGCTCGGGGGAGGGACGGACAGATACGCAGTATTTT.

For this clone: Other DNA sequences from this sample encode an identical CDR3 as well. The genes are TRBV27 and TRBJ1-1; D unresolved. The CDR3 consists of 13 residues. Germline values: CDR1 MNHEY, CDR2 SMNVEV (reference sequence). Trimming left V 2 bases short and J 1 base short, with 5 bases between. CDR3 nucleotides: TGTGCCAGCAGTTTAATTGGGAACACTGAAGCTTTCTTT. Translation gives CASSLIGNTEAFF.

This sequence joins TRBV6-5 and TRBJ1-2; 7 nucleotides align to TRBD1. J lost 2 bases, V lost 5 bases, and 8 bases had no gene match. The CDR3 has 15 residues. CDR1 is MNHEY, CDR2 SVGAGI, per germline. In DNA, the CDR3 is TGTGCCAGCAGTCTATCCTGGACAGGCAACTATGGCTACACCTTC. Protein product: CASSLSWTGNYGYTF.

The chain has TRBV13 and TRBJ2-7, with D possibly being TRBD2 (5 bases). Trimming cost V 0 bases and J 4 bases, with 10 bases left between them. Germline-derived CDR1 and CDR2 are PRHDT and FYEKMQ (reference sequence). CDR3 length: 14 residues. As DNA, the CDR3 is TGTGCCAGCAGCTTAGGCCTAAGCGGTTACGAGCAGTACTTC. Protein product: CASSLGLSGYEQYF.

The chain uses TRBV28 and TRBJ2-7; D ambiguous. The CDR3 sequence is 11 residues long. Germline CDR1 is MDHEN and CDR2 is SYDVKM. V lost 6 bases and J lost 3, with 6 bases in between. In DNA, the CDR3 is TGTGCCAGCAGCCGATTCTACGAGCAGTACTTC. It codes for CASSRFYEQYF.

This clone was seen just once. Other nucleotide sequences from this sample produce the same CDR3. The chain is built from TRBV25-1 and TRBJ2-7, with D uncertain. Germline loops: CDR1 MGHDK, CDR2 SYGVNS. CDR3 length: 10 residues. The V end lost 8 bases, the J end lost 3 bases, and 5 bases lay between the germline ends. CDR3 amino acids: CASGDYEQYF. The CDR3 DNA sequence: TGTGCCAGCGGGGACTACGAGCAGTACTTC.

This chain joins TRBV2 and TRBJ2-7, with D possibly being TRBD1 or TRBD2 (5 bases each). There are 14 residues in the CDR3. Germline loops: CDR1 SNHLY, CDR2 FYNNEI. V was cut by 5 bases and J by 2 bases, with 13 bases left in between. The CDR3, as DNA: TGTGCCAGCAGTAATTTTAGGGGACCCTACGAGCAGTACTTC. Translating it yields CASSNFRGPYEQYF. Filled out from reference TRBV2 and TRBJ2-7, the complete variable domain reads EPEVTQTPSHQVTQMGQEVILRCVPISNHLYFYWYRQILGQKVEFLVSFYNNEISEKSEIFDDQFSVERPDGSNFTLKIRSTKLEDSAMYFCASSNFRGPYEQYFGPGTRLTVT.

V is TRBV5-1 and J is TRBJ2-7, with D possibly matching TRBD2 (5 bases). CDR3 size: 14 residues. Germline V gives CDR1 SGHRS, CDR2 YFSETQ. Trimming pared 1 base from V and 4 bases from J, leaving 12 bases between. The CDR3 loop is CASSLSGSVYEQYF. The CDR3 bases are TGCGCCAGCAGCTTGAGTGGGAGCGTGTACGAGCAGTACTTC.